The next 2 T cell receptor beta chains were all read from a single sample in a study of blood T cell repertoires in COVID-19. Clones were read by immunoSEQ multiplex PCR, and TCRdb kept only the in-frame ones, dropping some. The table lists approximately 320,000 clones, 87% of them singletons. Sequencing was done on a sample of PBMCs or T cells enriched from blood (not recorded which). These receptors were taken from a woman aged 18-29 years who had recovered from COVID-19.

The chain combines TRBV4-1 with TRBJ2-1, with 13 bases lining up with TRBD2. J lost 5 bases, V lost 0 bases, and 4 bases had no gene match. The CDR3 length is 17 residues. CDR1 MGHRA and CDR2 YSYEKL come from the germline V gene. The DNA for the CDR3 is TGCGCCAGCAGCCAAGAATGGACTAGCGGGGGTAACAATGAGCAGTTCTTC. Translated: CASSQEWTSGGNNEQFF.

This clone came up a few times. The rearrangement uses TRBV5-4 and TRBJ2-7, with 8 bases fitting TRBD1. This CDR3 has 14 amino acids. CDR1 SGHNT and CDR2 YYREEE come from the germline V gene (reference sequence). With 5 bases clipped from V and 9 bases from J, the junction kept 13 bases outside the gene matches. CDR3 in amino acids: CASRAGTGPSVQYF. CDR3 DNA sequence: TGTGCCAGCAGGGCCGGGACAGGTCCTTCCGTGCAGTACTTC.